In its sample, the clone carrying this T cell receptor beta chain was seen many times. What it recognizes is unknown. This sample stems from a study of T cells in Graves' hyperthyroidism and ophthalmopathy. On the study more broadly: At the time of initial diagnosis and before any treatment, peripheral blood was collected. General study points: Blood also held most thyroid clonotypes expanded beyond 0.001. Prediction of ophthalmopathy progression came a median approximately 6 months pre-onset.

The source material, RNA transcripts, was used to amplify TCR beta CDR3 regions. HTBI primers were employed in a first-round RT-PCR of the TCR CDR3. TCRdb independently ran MiXCR on the multiplex PCR reads; one entry per CDR3 protein. The table shows 500,000 or so distinct CDR3 sequences, with about a sixth occurring only once. The clonotype originates from a woman between 18 and 29 years old with Graves' ophthalmopathy. The sequenced material came from blood.

The CDR3, as DNA: TGTGCCAGCAGTAACAGGGTCCCAGATAATTCACCCCTCCACTTT. This sequence encodes CASSNRVPDNSPLHF. The chain uses TRBV12-3 or TRBV12-4 and TRBJ1-6; possibly TRBD1 for D (6 bases). V lost 5 bases and J 5 bases, leaving 13 bases between the germline ends. The CDR3 has 15 residues.